This passage covers 13 T cell receptor beta chains from one sample sequenced in a study of T cells in Graves' hyperthyroidism and ophthalmopathy. RNA transcripts served as the template for amplifying TCR beta CDR3 regions. The HTBI primer set was used in a first-round RT-PCR of the TCR CDR3. TCRdb analysed the multiplex PCR reads with MiXCR anew, one entry per CDR3 protein. The data show fewer than 300,000 distinct CDR3 sequences, approximately 16% seen once. Material for sequencing was blood. The receptors were gathered from a woman in her forties or fifties with Graves' hyperthyroidism that later progressed to Graves' ophthalmopathy.

This clonotype appeared a few times. V usage is TRBV4-1 and J usage is TRBJ2-7; 7 bases agree with TRBD2. This CDR3 region has 19 residues. V gave up 0 bases and J gave up 0 bases; unmatched junction bases: 14. Germline V lookup: CDR1 MGHRA, CDR2 YSYEKL. CDR3 nucleotides: TGCGCCAGCAGCCAAGATGGGACCCTAAGCGGGATCCTCTCCTACGAGCAGTACTTC. Translated: CASSQDGTLSGILSYEQYF.

CDR3 loop: CSASPTGNTIYF. DNA of the CDR3: TGCAGTGCTAGTCCCACTGGAAACACCATATATTTT. The chain combines TRBV20-1 with TRBJ1-3; the D is unclear. The CDR3 has 12 residues. The germline gives CDR1 DFQATT, CDR2 SNEGSKA (reference sequence). Deletions cut 3 bases from V and 2 bases from J, with 5 bases between.

This clonotype was counted between two and nine times. The chain combines TRBV6-6 with TRBJ1-3; D is ambiguous. CDR1 is MNHNY and CDR2 is SVGAGI in the germline V gene (reference sequence). Trimming removed 0 bases from V and 4 bases from J, with 10 bases in between. The CDR3 runs 15 residues. CDR3 region: CASSYSTGPGNTIYF. CDR3 nucleotide sequence: TGTGCCAGCAGTTACTCGACGGGTCCGGGAAACACCATATATTTT.

This clonotype was counted a few times. V is TRBV5-8 and J is TRBJ2-5, with 7 bases matching TRBD1. Germline-derived CDR1 and CDR2 are SGHTS and YDEGEE. With 4 bases clipped from V and 5 bases from J, the junction kept 11 bases outside the gene matches. The length of the CDR3 is 15 residues. The CDR3 region has the DNA TGTGCCAGCAGCCACGGTACAGGGGACCGGGAGACCCAGTACTTC. As protein: CASSHGTGDRETQYF. Looking up the rest from reference TRBV5-8 and TRBJ2-5 gives the full variable domain: EAGVTQSPTHLIKTRGQQATLRCSPISGHTSVYWYQQALGLGLQFLLWYDEGEERNRGNFPPRFSGRQFPNYSSELNVNALELEDSALYLCASSHGTGDRETQYFGPGTRLLVL.

This clonotype appeared many times. CDR3 DNA: TGCGCCAGCAGCTTGGACCTTGGGACTGAAGCTTTCTTT. This sequence encodes CASSLDLGTEAFF. The chain has TRBV5-1 and TRBJ1-1; D is undetermined. The CDR3 contains 13 residues. Trimming removed 0 bases at V and 5 bases at J, with 8 bases between. The germline CDR1 and CDR2 sequences are SGHRS and YFSETQ. The full variable domain, completed using reference TRBV5-1 and TRBJ1-1, is KAGVTQTPRYLIKTRGQQVTLSCSPISGHRSVSWYQQTPGQGLQFLFEYFSETQRNKGNFPGRFSGRQFSNSRSEMNVSTLELGDSALYLCASSLDLGTEAFFGQGTRLTVV.

This clonotype has a count of ten or more. The rearrangement uses TRBV20-1 and TRBJ1-1, with D hard to call. This CDR3 spans 11 amino acids. V lost 7 bases, J lost 1 base, and 7 bases lay in between. Germline V CDR1 and CDR2: DFQATT, SNEGSKA (reference sequence). CDR3 DNA sequence: TGCAGTGGAAACTCGAACACTGAAGCTTTCTTT. Translating it yields CSGNSNTEAFF.

Details on this clonotype: A read error may account for a junction end that differs from germline. The rearrangement links TRBV19 to TRBJ2-1; 12 nucleotides line up with TRBD2. The CDR3 extends over 16 amino acids. Germline CDR1 is LNHDA and CDR2 is SQIVND (reference sequence). CDR3 sequence: CAGRHWTSGIYNEQFF. In DNA form, the CDR3 reads TGTGCCGGTAGGCATTGGACTAGCGGGATCTACAATGAGCAGTTCTTC. Complete variable domain (other parts from reference TRBV19 and TRBJ2-1): DGGITQSPKYLFRKEGQNVTLSCEQNLNHDAMYWYRQDPGQGLRLIYYSQIVNDFQKGDIAEGYSVSREKKESFPLTVTSAQKNPTAFYLCAGRHWTSGIYNEQFFGPGTRLTVL.

This clonotype came up many times. The V and J genes are TRBV5-1 and TRBJ2-3; perhaps TRBD1 as D (6 bases). The germline CDR1 and CDR2 sequences are SGHRS and YFSETQ. Trimming left V 1 base short and J 0 bases short, with 27 bases between. The CDR3 is 21 amino acids. This chain's CDR3 is CASSLSGQRVKYTTSTDTQYF. CDR3 in DNA: TGCGCCAGCAGCTTGAGTGGACAGCGCGTTAAGTATACAACTAGCACAGATACGCAGTATTTT.

This clonotype was observed at least ten times. The chain carries TRBV18 and TRBJ2-7, with 9 bases matching TRBD1. The germline CDR1 and CDR2 sequences are KGHSH and LQKENI. V dropped 4 bases and J dropped 0; count of bases not matched to a gene: 4. The CDR3 spans 15 residues. This chain's CDR3 is CASSQGTGNSYEQYF. CDR3 DNA: TGTGCCAGCTCACAAGGGACAGGGAACTCCTACGAGCAGTACTTC.

This clonotype was counted a few times. This chain uses TRBV6-9 with TRBJ2-1; possible D gene TRBD2, 6 bases. The CDR3 loop spans 14 amino acids. V dropped 1 base and J dropped 5 bases, with 9 bases sitting between them. CDR1 is MNHGY and CDR2 is SVAAGI in the germline V gene. The CDR3 is CASSYFGSNNEQFF. The CDR3 bases are TGTGCCAGCAGTTATTTCGGGAGCAACAATGAGCAGTTCTTC.

The chain combines TRBV3-1 with TRBJ2-1; TRBD2 matches at 8 bases. This CDR3 is built from 16 residues. V dropped 3 bases and J dropped 2; count of bases not matched to a gene: 6. Germline CDR1 and CDR2: LGHDT and YNNKEL (reference sequence). The CDR3 is CASSQITSGAYNEQFF. CDR3 in DNA: TGTGCCAGCAGCCAGATAACTAGCGGCGCCTACAATGAGCAGTTCTTC.

The V and J genes are TRBV5-1 and TRBJ2-2; D call uncertain. This CDR3 has 16 amino acids. Germline-derived CDR1 and CDR2 are SGHRS and YFSETQ. V was clipped by 1 base and J by 0 bases, with 10 bases between them. The CDR3, as DNA: TGCGCCAGCAGCTTGTTCGAGTTATCGAACACCGGGGAGCTGTTTTTT. Translating it yields CASSLFELSNTGELFF.

The chain combines TRBV28 with TRBJ2-7; TRBD1 matches 9 bases. This CDR3 contains 15 residues. With 5 bases clipped from V and 7 bases from J, the junction kept 12 bases outside the gene matches. The germline CDR1 and CDR2 sequences are MDHEN and SYDVKM. The chain's CDR3 is CASSLNPGQGGEQYF. CDR3 sequence (DNA): TGTGCCAGCAGTCTTAACCCGGGACAGGGAGGGGAGCAGTACTTC.